This T cell receptor (beta chain) comes out of a study of blood T cell repertoires in COVID-19. On the study more broadly: T cells, B-cell-depleted T cells, or PBMCs provided the cDNA or gDNA that served as material.

Trimming left V 4 bases short and J 6 bases short, with 10 bases between. This CDR3 contains 14 residues. In germline, CDR1 is MDHEN, CDR2 SYDVKM. In the source study's methods: Reference gene primer amplification gave estimated nucleated cell counts. The repertoire was sequenced with immunoSEQ multiplex PCR; TCRdb's copy has only in-frame clones and lacks some. That table furnishes V, J and clone size, whereas the DNA furnished D and trimming. The sample lists just under 55,000 clones; about four fifths were seen once. The J gene is TRBJ1-6, the V gene TRBV28; D is unclear. Material: peripheral blood. This receptor was obtained from a woman aged 55 to 70 with acute or convalescent COVID-19. CDR3 coding DNA: TGTGCCAGCAGTTATCAGTCGGGTAATTCACCCCTCCACTTT. Its translation is CASSYQSGNSPLHF.